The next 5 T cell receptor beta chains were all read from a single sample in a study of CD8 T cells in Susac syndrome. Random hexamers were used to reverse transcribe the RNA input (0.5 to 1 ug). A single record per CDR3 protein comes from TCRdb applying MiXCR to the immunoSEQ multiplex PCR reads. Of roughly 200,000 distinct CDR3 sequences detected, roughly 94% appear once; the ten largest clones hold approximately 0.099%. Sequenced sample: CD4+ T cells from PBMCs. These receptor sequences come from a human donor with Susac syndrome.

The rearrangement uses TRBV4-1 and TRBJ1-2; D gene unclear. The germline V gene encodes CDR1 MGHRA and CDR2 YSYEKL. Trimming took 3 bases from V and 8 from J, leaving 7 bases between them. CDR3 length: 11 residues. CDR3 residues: CASSQGGGYTF. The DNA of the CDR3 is TGCGCCAGCAGCCAGGGTGGCGGCTACACCTTC.

The CDR3: CSAKIPGGFYEQYF. Here the CDR3 DNA reads TGCAGTGCTAAGATTCCAGGGGGCTTCTACGAGCAGTACTTC. V gene TRBV20-1 combines with J gene TRBJ2-7; 8 bases agree with TRBD1. The CDR3 spans 14 residues. Germline trimming cut 4 bases from V and 3 bases from J; bases unmatched to any gene: 8. Germline lookup yields CDR1 DFQATT and CDR2 SNEGSKA (reference sequence).

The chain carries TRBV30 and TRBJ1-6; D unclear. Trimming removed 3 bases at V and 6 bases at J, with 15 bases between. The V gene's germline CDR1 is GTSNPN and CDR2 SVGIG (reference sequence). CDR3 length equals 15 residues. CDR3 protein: CAWSSGPPGNSPLHF. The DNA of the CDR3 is TGTGCCTGGAGCTCAGGCCCTCCCGGTAATTCACCCCTCCACTTT.

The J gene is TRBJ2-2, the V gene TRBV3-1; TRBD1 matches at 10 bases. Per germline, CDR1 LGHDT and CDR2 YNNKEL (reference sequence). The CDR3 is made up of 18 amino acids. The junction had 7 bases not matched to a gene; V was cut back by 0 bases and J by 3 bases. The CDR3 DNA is TGTGCCAGCAGCCAAGAACCGGGACAGGGGATCGACACCGGGGAGCTGTTTTTT. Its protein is CASSQEPGQGIDTGELFF.

CDR3 in amino acids: CSARDSAGVRETQYF. DNA of the CDR3: TGCAGTGCTAGAGATTCAGCGGGAGTAAGGGAGACCCAGTACTTC. The chain uses TRBV20-1 and TRBJ2-5, with 8 bases identical to TRBD2. V trimming: 0 bases; J trimming: 5 bases; junction bases outside the gene matches: 8. The CDR3 totals 15 residues. Looked up from germline, CDR1 is DFQATT and CDR2 is SNEGSKA (reference sequence).